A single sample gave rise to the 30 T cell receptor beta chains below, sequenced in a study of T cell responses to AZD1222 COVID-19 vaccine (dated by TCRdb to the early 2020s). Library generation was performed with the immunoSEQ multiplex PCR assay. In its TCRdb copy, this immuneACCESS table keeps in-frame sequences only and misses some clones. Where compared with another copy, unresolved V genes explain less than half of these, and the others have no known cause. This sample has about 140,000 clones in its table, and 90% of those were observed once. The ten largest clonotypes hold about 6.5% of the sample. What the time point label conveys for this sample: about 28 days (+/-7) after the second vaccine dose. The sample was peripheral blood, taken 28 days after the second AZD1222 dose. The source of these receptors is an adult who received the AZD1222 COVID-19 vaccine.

The DNA of the CDR3 is TGTGCCAGCAGCGGCGGGGGAAGTACCGGGGAGCTGTTTTTT. Amino acids: CASSGGGSTGELFF. V usage is TRBV9 and J usage is TRBJ2-2; 7 bases map to TRBD2. The CDR3 is made up of 14 amino acids. Germline trimming cut 3 bases from V and 5 bases from J; bases unmatched to any gene: 4. Germline assignment: CDR1 SGDLS and CDR2 YYNGEE.

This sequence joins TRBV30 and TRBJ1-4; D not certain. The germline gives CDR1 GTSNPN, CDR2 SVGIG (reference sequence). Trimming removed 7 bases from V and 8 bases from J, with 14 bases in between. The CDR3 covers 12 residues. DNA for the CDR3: TGTGCCTTTAACAGAGACACAGAAAAACTGTTTTTT. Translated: CAFNRDTEKLFF. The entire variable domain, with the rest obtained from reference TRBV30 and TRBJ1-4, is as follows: SQTIHQWPATLVQPVGSPLSLECTVEGTSNPNLYWYRQAAGRGLQLLFYSVGIGQISSEVPQNLSASRPQDRQFILSSKKLLLSDSGFYLCAFNRDTEKLFFGSGTQLSVL.

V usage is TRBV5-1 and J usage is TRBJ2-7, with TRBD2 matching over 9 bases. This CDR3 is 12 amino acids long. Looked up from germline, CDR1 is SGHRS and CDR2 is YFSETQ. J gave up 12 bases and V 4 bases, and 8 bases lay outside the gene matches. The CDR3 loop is CASSPDSGRRYF. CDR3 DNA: TGCGCCAGCAGCCCTGATAGCGGGAGAAGGTACTTC.

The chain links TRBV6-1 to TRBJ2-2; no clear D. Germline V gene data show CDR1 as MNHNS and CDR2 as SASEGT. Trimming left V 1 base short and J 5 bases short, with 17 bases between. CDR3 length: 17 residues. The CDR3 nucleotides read TGTGCCAGCAGTGAAGTGTTAGGTATTCTTAAAACCGGGGAGCTGTTTTTT. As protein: CASSEVLGILKTGELFF.

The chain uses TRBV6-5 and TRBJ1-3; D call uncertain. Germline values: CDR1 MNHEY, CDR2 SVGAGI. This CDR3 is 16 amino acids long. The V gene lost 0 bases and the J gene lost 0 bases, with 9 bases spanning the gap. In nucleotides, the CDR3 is TGTGCCAGCAGTTACTCTGGCAGAGCCTCTGGAAACACCATATATTTT. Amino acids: CASSYSGRASGNTIYF.

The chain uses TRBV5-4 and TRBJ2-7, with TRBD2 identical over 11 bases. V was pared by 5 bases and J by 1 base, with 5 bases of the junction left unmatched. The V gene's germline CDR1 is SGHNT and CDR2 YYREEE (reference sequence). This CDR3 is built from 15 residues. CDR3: CASSSTSGTSYEQYF. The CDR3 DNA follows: TGTGCCAGCAGTTCGACTAGCGGGACTTCCTACGAGCAGTACTTC.

CDR3 sequence: CASSQDRGIGYTF. CDR3 DNA: TGTGCCAGCAGTCAGGACAGGGGGATCGGCTACACCTTC. The chain uses TRBV12-3 or TRBV12-4 and TRBJ1-2; 10 bases are shared with TRBD1. With 5 bases clipped from V and 8 bases from J, the junction kept 5 bases outside the gene matches. The CDR3 runs to 13 residues.

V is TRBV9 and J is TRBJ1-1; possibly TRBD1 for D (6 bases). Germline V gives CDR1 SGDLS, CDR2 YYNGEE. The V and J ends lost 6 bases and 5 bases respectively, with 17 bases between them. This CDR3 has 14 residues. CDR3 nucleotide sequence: TGTGCCAGCAATCCCGCAGCAGGGGCAACTGAAGCTTTCTTT. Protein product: CASNPAAGATEAFF.

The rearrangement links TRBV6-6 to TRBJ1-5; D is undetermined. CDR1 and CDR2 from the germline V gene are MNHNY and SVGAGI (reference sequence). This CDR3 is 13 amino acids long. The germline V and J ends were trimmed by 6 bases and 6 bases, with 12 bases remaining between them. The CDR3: CASSGVGGQPQHF. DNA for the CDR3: TGTGCCAGCAGCGGGGTCGGAGGTCAGCCCCAGCATTTT.

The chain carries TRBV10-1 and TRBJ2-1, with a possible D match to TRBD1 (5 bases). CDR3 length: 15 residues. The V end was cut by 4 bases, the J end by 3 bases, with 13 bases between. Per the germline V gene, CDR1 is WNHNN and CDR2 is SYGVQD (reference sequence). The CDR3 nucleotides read TGCGCCAGCAGTGTGGGCGACAGTGACTACAATGAGCAGTTCTTC. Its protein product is CASSVGDSDYNEQFF.

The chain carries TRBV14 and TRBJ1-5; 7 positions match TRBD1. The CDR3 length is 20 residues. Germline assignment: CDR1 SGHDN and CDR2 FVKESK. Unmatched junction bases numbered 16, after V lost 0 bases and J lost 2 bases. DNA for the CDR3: TGTGCCAGCAGCCAAGAACTAGGACAGGATAGGACTGATGGCAATCAGCCCCAGCATTTT. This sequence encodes CASSQELGQDRTDGNQPQHF.

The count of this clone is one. This CDR3 reads CASSLGEGSYEQYF. The CDR3 nucleotides are TGTGCCAGCAGTCTAGGGGAAGGCTCCTACGAGCAGTACTTC. The J gene is TRBJ2-7, the V gene TRBV6-5, with D possibly being TRBD1 (5 bases). The CDR3 loop spans 14 amino acids. Trimming left V 5 bases short and J 0 bases short, with 11 bases between. Germline lookup yields CDR1 MNHEY and CDR2 SVGAGI.

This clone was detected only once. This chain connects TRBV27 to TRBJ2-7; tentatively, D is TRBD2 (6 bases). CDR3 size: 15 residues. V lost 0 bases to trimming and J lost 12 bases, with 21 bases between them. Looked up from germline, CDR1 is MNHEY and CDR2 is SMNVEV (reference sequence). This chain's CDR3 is CASSLSYGGFYPGYF. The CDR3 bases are TGTGCCAGCAGTTTATCATATGGGGGGTTTTATCCGGGGTACTTC.

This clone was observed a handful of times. CDR3 residues: CASSYSELARTDTQYF. CDR3 sequence (DNA): TGTGCCAGCAGTTACTCAGAGCTAGCCCGCACAGATACGCAGTATTTT. The chain joins TRBV6-2 or TRBV6-3 to TRBJ2-3; possible D gene TRBD2, 5 bases. CDR1 and CDR2 (germline): MNHEY, SVGEGT. This CDR3 is built from 16 residues. Trimming shortened V by 0 bases and J by 1 base, and 11 bases separated the two germline ends.

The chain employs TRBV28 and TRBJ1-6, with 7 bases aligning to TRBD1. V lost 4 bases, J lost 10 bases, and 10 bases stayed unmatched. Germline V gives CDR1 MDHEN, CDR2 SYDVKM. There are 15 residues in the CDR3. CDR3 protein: CASSWSRGSRSPLHF. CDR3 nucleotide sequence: TGTGCCAGCAGTTGGAGCAGGGGGAGTAGGTCACCCCTCCACTTT.

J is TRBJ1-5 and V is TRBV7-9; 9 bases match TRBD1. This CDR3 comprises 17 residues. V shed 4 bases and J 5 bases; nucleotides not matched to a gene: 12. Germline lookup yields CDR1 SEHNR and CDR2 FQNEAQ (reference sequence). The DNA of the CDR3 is TGTGCCAGCAGCTCGGGACAGGGAGGAGTGTTGGATCAGCCCCAGCATTTT. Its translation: CASSSGQGGVLDQPQHF.

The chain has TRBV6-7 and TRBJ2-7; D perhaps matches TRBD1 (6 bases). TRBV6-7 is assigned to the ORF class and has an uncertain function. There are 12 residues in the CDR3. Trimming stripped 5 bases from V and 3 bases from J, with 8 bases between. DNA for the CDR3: TGTGCCAGCAGTCCGACAGGCTACGAGCAGTACTTC. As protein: CASSPTGYEQYF.

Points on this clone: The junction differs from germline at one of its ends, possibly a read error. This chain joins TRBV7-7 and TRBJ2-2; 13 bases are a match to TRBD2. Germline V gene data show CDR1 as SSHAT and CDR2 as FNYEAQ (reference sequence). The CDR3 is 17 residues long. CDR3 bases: TGTGCTAGCAGCATCGGGACTAGCGGGGCGAACACCGGGGAGCTGTTTTTT. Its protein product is CASSIGTSGANTGELFF.

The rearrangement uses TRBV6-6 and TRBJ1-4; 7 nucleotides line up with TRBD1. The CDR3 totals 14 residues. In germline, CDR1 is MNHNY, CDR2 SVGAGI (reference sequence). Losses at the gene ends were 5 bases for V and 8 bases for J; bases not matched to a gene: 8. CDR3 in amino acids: CASSPGGVEEKLFF. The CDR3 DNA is TGTGCCAGCAGTCCAGGGGGAGTTGAGGAAAAACTGTTTTTT.

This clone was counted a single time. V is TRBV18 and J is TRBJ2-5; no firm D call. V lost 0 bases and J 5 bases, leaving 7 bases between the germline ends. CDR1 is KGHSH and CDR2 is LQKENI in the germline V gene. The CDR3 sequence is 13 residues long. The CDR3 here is CASSPPTVETQYF. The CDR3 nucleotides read TGTGCCAGCTCACCACCCACGGTGGAGACCCAGTACTTC.

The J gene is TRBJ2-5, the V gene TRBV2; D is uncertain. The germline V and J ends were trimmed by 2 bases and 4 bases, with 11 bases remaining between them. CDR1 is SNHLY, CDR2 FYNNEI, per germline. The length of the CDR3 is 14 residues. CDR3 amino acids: CASSENHGGETQYF. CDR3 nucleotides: TGTGCCAGCAGTGAAAATCACGGTGGAGAGACCCAGTACTTC.

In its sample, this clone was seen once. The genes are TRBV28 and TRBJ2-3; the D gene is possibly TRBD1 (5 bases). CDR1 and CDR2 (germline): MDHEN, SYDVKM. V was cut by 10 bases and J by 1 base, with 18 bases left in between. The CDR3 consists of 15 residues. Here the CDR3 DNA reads TGTGCCACCACCACCCCAGGACAAGGCACAGATACGCAGTATTTT. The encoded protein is CATTTPGQGTDTQYF.

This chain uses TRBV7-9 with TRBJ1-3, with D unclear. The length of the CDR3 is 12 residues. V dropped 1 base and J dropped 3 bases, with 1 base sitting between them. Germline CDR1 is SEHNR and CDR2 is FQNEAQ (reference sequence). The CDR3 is CASSLDGNTIYF. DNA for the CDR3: TGTGCCAGCAGCTTAGATGGAAACACCATATATTTT.

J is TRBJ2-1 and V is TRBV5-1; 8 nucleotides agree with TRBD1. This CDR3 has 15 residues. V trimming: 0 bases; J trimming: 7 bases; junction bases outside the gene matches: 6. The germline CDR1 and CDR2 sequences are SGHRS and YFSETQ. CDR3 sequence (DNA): TGCGCCAGCAGCTTGGGACAGGGGTATCATAATGAGCAGTTCTTC. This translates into CASSLGQGYHNEQFF.

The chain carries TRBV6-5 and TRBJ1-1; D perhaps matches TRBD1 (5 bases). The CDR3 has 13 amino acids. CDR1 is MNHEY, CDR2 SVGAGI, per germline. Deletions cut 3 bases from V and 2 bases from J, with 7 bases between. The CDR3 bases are TGTGCCAGCAGTTATCAGGGTAACACTGAAGCTTTCTTT. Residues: CASSYQGNTEAFF.

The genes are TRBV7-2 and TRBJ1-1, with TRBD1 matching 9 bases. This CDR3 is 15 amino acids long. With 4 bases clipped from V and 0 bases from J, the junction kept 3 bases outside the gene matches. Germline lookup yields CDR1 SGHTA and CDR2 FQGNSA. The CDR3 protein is CASSWTGVVNTEAFF. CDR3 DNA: TGTGCCAGCAGCTGGACAGGGGTTGTGAACACTGAAGCTTTCTTT.

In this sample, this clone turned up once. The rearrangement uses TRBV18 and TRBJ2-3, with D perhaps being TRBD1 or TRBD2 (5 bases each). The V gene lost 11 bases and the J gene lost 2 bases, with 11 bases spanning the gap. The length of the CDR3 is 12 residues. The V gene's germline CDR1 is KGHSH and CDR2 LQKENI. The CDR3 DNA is TGTGCCGGGGGAAACACCACAGATACGCAGTATTTT. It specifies CAGGNTTDTQYF.

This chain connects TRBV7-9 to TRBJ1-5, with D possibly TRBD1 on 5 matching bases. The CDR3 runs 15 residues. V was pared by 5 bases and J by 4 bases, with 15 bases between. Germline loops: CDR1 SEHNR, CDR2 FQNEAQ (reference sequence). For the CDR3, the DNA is TGTGCCAGCAGCCCCCCAGGGAGTGAGAATCAGCCCCAGCATTTT. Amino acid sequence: CASSPPGSENQPQHF.

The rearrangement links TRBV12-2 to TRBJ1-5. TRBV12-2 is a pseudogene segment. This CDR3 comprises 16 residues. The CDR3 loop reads CASRLQPLVIGQPQHF. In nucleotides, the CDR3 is TGTGCAAGTCGCTTACAACCTCTGGTTATCGGTCAGCCCCAGCATTTT.

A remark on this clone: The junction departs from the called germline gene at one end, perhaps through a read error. The CDR3 nucleotides are TGCAGCGTGGAAGGAACAGGACGGCGGTTAGCTTTCTTT. Its protein product is CSVEGTGRRLAFF. The rearrangement uses TRBV29-1 and TRBJ1-1; weak D call: TRBD1 (5 bases). This CDR3 region has 13 residues. The germline gives CDR1 SQVTM, CDR2 ANQGSEA.